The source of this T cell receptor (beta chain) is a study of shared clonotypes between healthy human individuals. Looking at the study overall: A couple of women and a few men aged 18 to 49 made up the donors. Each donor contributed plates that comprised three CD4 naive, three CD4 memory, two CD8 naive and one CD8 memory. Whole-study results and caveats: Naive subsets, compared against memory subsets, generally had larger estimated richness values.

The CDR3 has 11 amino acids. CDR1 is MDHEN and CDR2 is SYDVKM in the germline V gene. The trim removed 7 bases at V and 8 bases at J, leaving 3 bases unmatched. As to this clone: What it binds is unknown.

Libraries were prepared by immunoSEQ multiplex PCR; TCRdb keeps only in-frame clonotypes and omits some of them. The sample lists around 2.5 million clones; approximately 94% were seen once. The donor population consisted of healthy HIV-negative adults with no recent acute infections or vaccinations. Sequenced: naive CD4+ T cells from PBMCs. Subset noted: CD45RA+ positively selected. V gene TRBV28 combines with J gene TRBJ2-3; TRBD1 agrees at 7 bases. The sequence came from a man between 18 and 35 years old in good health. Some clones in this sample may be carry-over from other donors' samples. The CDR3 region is CASIRQGTQYF. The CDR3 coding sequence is TGTGCCAGCATCCGACAGGGTACGCAGTATTTT.